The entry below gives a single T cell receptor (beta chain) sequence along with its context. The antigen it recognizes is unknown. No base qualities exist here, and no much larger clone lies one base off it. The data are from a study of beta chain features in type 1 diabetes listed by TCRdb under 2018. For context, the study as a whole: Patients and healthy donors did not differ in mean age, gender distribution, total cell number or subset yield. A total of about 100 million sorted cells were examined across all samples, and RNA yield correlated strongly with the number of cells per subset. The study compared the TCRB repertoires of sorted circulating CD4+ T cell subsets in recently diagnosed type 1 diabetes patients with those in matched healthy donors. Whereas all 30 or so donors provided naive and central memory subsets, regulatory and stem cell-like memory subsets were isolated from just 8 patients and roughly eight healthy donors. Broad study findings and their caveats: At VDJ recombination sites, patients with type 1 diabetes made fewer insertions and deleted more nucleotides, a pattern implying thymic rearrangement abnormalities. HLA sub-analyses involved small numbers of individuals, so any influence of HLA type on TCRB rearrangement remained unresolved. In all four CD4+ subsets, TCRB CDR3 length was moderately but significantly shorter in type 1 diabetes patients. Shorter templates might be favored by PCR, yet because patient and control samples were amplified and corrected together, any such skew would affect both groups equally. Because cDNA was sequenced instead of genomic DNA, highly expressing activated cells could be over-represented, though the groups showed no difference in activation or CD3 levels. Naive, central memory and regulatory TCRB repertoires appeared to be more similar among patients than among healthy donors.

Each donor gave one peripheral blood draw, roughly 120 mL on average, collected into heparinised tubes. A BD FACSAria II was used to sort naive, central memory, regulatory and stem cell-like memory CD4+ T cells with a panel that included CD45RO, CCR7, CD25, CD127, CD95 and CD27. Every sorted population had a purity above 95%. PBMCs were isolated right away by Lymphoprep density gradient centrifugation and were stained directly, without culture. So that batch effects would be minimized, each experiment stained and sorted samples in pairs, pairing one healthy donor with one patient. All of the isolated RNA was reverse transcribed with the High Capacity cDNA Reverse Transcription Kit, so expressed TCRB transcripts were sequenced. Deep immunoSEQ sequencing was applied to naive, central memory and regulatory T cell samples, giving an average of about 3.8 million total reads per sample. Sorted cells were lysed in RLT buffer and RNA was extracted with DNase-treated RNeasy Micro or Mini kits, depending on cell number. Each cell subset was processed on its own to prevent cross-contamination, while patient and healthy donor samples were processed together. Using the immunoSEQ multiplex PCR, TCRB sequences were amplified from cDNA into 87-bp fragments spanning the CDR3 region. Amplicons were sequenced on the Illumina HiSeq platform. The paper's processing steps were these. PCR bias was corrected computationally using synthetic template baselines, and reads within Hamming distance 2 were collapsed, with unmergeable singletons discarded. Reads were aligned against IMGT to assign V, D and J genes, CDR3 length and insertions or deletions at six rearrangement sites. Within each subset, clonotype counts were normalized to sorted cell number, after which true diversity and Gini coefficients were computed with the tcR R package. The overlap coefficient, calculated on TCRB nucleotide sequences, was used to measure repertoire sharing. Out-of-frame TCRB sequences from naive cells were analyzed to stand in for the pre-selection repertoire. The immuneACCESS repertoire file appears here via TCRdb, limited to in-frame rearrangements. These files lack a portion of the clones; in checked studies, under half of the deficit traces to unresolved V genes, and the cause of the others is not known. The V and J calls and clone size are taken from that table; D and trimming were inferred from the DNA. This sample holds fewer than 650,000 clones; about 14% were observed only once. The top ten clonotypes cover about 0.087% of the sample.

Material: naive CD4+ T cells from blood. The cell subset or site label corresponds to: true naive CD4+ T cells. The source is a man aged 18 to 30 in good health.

CDR3 reads: CAISEPDRGRVNEQFF. The nucleotides read TGTGCCATCAGTGAGCCGGACAGGGGGCGCGTTAATGAGCAGTTCTTC. The V and J genes are TRBV10-3 and TRBJ2-1; the central 11 bases match TRBD1. The germline V gene supplies CDR1 ENHRY and CDR2 SYGVKD. The CDR3 runs 16 amino acids, cysteine and phenylalanine included. Only the CDR3 region is kept as DNA, spanning 48 bases read in frame from base 1. The junction shows trimming of 2 bases on V and 7 bases on J, and the gene matches do not reach 7 bases of it.